Below, 14 T cell receptor beta chains from the same sample are listed, as sequenced in a study of shared clonotypes between healthy human individuals (dated by TCRdb to about 2020). The library came from the immunoSEQ multiplex PCR assay. This is the immuneACCESS table as TCRdb keeps it, with only in-frame sequences that have V and J called. A part of the clones is gone; compared with another copy, unresolved V genes explain less than half, and the rest is unexplained. The sample records about 820,000 clones, 92% of which are singletons. The ten largest clones add up to 24% of the sample. CD8 naive samples were CD45RO-negative cells positively selected for CCR7, giving a CD45RA+CCR7+ population that excluded TemRA cells. The sequencing input was naive CD8+ T cells sorted from blood. What the cell subset or site label conveys for this sample: CD45RA+CCR7+. These receptors came from a man aged 25-45 years in good health.

This clone was seen a single time. Other DNA variants within this sample encode the same CDR3. The rearrangement joins TRBV27 to TRBJ2-7; D ambiguous. CDR3 length: 13 amino acids. The V gene lost 2 bases and the J gene lost 3 bases, with 8 bases spanning the gap. Germline V CDR1 and CDR2: MNHEY, SMNVEV (reference sequence). CDR3 sequence: CASSLRVSYEQYF. For the CDR3, the DNA is TGTGCCAGCAGTTTAAGGGTGAGCTACGAGCAGTACTTC.

The count of this clone is one. The chain has TRBV7-9 and TRBJ2-1, with D tentatively TRBD1 or TRBD2 (5 bases each). Per the germline V gene, CDR1 is SEHNR and CDR2 is FQNEAQ (reference sequence). The CDR3 is 15 amino acids. V was trimmed by 6 bases and J by 7 bases, leaving 19 bases between them. Written as DNA, the CDR3 is TGTGCCAGCAGTCGAACGGGCCCCGAGGGGAATGAGCAGTTCTTC. Protein sequence: CASSRTGPEGNEQFF.

The genes are TRBV27 and TRBJ2-1; TRBD2 matches 12 bases. V dropped 1 base and J dropped 6; count of bases not matched to a gene: 1. This CDR3 contains 15 residues. Germline lookup yields CDR1 MNHEY and CDR2 SMNVEV (reference sequence). CDR3 sequence reads: CASSLWTSGTNEQFF. The CDR3 DNA reads as TGTGCCAGCAGTTTATGGACTAGCGGGACCAATGAGCAGTTCTTC.

V is TRBV27 and J is TRBJ1-5, with D unresolved. Germline V gene data show CDR1 as MNHEY and CDR2 as SMNVEV (reference sequence). The CDR3 has 14 residues. V was pared by 3 bases and J by 7 bases, with 13 bases between. The DNA of the CDR3 is TGTGCCAGCAGTTTTCTGGGTGATAAACAGCCCCAGCATTTT. This gives the protein CASSFLGDKQPQHF.

The gene calls are TRBV7-9 and TRBJ2-1; no firm D call. The CDR3 has 12 residues. Germline CDR1 is SEHNR and CDR2 is FQNEAQ (reference sequence). Trimming left V 0 bases short and J 10 bases short, with 7 bases between. The CDR3 coding sequence is TGTGCCAGCAGCTTAGCCAGCCCCGAGCAGTTCTTC. This translates into CASSLASPEQFF.

CDR3 in DNA: TGTGCCAGCAGCGCCCGGGACTTTGGGGACACTGAAGCTTTCTTT. It codes for CASSARDFGDTEAFF. The genes are TRBV7-9 and TRBJ1-1; D might be TRBD1 (5 bases). The germline V and J ends were trimmed by 5 bases and 3 bases, with 16 bases remaining between them. The CDR3 covers 15 residues. Germline CDR1 is SEHNR and CDR2 is FQNEAQ (reference sequence).

The gene calls are TRBV27 and TRBJ2-7; D could derive from TRBD1 or TRBD2 (5 bases each). Germline assignment: CDR1 MNHEY and CDR2 SMNVEV (reference sequence). The CDR3 length is 15 residues. The V gene lost 5 bases and the J gene lost 3 bases, with 17 bases spanning the gap. The CDR3 region has the DNA TGTGCCAGCAGTCGTCTGCTGGGGGAGTTCTACGAGCAGTACTTC. This translates into CASSRLLGEFYEQYF.

The J gene is TRBJ2-7, the V gene TRBV7-9; 9 bases align to TRBD2. With 1 base clipped from V and 3 bases from J, the junction kept 13 bases outside the gene matches. Germline V CDR1 and CDR2: SEHNR, FQNEAQ (reference sequence). There are 18 residues in the CDR3. Written as DNA, the CDR3 is TGTGCCAGCAGCTTAGATCCCACGCGGACTAGCGAATACTACGAGCAGTACTTC. It translates to CASSLDPTRTSEYYEQYF.

The chain joins TRBV14 to TRBJ1-5; D is unresolved. Germline-derived CDR1 and CDR2 are SGHDN and FVKESK. The CDR3 has 12 residues. Trimming stripped 1 base from V and 4 bases from J, with 2 bases between. This chain's CDR3 is CASSQGNQPQHF. For the CDR3, the DNA is TGTGCCAGCAGCCAAGGGAATCAGCCCCAGCATTTT.

The chain combines TRBV7-9 with TRBJ2-3; possible D gene TRBD2, 5 bases. The CDR3 loop spans 11 amino acids. The ends were cut back, 5 bases at V and 5 bases at J, with 5 bases in the middle. Germline CDR1 is SEHNR and CDR2 is FQNEAQ (reference sequence). The CDR3 protein is CASSRGDTQYF. CDR3 bases: TGTGCCAGCAGCCGGGGAGATACGCAGTATTTT.

The chain recombines TRBV18 with TRBJ2-1; 8 bases fit TRBD2. The CDR3 sequence is 15 residues long. CDR1 is KGHSH, CDR2 LQKENI, per germline. V trimming: 3 bases; J trimming: 5 bases; junction bases outside the gene matches: 6. This CDR3 is CASSPSSGGDNEQFF. The CDR3 DNA sequence: TGTGCCAGCTCACCGTCCAGCGGGGGTGACAATGAGCAGTTCTTC.

This clone was detected once. The CDR3 loop is CASSLYGGDTGELFF. CDR3 coding DNA: TGTGCCAGCAGCTTATACGGAGGGGACACCGGGGAGCTGTTTTTT. The chain is built from TRBV7-6 and TRBJ2-2; D is perhaps TRBD2 (6 bases). CDR1 SGHVS and CDR2 FNYEAQ come from the germline V gene. This CDR3 is built from 15 residues. The V gene lost 2 bases and the J gene lost 3 bases, with 10 bases spanning the gap.

V usage is TRBV28 and J usage is TRBJ2-1, with D possibly being TRBD1 or TRBD2 (6 bases each). Germline CDR1 is MDHEN and CDR2 is SYDVKM. The CDR3 is made up of 19 amino acids. V lost 5 bases and J 9 bases, leaving 32 bases between the germline ends. CDR3 DNA: TGTGCCAGCAGTACCTGGGCGGTCGGACGGGGGCGGGTATTAGGTGAGCAGTTCTTC. The encoded protein is CASSTWAVGRGRVLGEQFF.

The V call is TRBV10-1, the J call TRBJ2-5; no clear D. The CDR3 has 13 amino acids. V was trimmed by 3 bases and J by 7 bases, leaving 12 bases between them. Germline V gene lookup returns CDR1 WNHNN and CDR2 SYGVQD (reference sequence). The DNA of the CDR3 is TGCGCCAGCAGTGACAAGACCCTAGGGACCCAGTACTTC. This encodes CASSDKTLGTQYF.